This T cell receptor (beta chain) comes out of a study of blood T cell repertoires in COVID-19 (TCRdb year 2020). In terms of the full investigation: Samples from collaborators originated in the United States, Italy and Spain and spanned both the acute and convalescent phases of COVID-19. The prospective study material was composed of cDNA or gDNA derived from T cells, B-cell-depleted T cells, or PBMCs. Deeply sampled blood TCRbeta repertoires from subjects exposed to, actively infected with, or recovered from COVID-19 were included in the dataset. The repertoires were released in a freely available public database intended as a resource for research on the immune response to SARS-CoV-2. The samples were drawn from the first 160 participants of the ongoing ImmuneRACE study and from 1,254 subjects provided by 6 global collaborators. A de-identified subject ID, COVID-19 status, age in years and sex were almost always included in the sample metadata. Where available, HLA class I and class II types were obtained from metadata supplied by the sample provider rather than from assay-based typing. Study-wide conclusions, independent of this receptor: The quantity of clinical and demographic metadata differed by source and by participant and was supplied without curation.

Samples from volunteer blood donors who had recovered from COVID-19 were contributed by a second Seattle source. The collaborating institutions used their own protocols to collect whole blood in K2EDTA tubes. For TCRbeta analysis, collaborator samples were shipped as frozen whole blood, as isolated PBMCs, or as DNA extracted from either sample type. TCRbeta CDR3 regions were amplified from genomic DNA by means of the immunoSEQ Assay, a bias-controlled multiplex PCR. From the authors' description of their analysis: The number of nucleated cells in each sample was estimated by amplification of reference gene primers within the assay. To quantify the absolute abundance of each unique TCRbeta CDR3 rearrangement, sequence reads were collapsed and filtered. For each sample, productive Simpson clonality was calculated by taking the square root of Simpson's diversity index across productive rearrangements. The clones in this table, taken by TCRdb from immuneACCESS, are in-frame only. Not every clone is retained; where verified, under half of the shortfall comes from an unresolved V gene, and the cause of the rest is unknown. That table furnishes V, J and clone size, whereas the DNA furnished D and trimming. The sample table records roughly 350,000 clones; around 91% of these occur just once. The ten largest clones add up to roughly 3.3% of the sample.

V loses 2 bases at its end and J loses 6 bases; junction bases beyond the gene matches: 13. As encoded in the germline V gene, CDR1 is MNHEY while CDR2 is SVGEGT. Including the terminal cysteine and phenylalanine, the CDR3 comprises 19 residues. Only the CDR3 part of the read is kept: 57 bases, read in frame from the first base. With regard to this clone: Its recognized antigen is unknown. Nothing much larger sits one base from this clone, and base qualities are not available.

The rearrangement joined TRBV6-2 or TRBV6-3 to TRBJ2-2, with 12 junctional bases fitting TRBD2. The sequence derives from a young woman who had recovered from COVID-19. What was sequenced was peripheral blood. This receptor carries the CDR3 CASSYHASGRAVPAGELFF. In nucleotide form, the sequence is TGTGCCAGCAGTTACCACGCTAGCGGGAGGGCCGTTCCGGCCGGGGAGCTGTTTTTT.